This entry lists 20 T cell receptor beta chains sequenced from one sample in a study. TCRdb independently ran MiXCR on the 5' RACE reads; one entry per CDR3 protein. The data show about 42,000 distinct CDR3 sequences, approximately 30% seen once. The sequencing input was tumor-infiltrating memory CD4+ T cells sorted from the breast tumor. The subset: memory CD4+ T cells, CD4+CD45RO+CD25-. The receptor set was obtained from a female donor with breast cancer.

Concerning this clonotype: Compared with germline, one end of the junction differs, possibly owing to a read error. This sequence joins TRBV9 and TRBJ1-1; D ambiguous. CDR1 and CDR2 (germline): SGDLS, YYNGEE. The CDR3 is 14 residues long. The CDR3 DNA reads TGTGCCAGCAGCGTAGGGGTAGGGTGGACTGAAGCTCTCTTT. As protein: CASSVGVGWTEALF. The variable domain in full, completed from reference TRBV9 and TRBJ1-1, reads DSGVTQTPKHLITATGQRVTLRCSPRSGDLSVYWYQQSLDQGLQFLIQYYNGEERAKGNILERFSAQQFPDLHSELNLSSLELGDSALYFCASSVGVGWTEALFGQGTRLTVV.

The rearrangement uses TRBV6-1 and TRBJ2-7; TRBD2 matches 11 bases. Germline V CDR1 and CDR2: MNHNS, SASEGT. With 0 bases clipped from V and 2 bases from J, the junction kept 0 bases outside the gene matches. The CDR3 consists of 15 residues. CDR3 in DNA: TGTGCCAGCAGTGAAGCTAGCGGGGGGGCCTACGAGCAGTACTTC. This encodes CASSEASGGAYEQYF.

The chain links TRBV28 to TRBJ2-7, with 13 bases that match TRBD2. Germline CDR1 is MDHEN and CDR2 is SYDVKM. J lost 4 bases, V lost 5 bases, and 8 bases had no gene match. The CDR3 covers 16 residues. The CDR3 sequence: CASSPGLAGVSYEQYF. CDR3 nucleotide sequence: TGTGCCAGCAGTCCAGGACTAGCGGGAGTGTCGTACGAGCAGTACTTC.

CDR3 in DNA: TGTGCCAGCAGCCAAGCCGGGACATATAGCAATCAGCCCCAGCATTTT. It is translated as CASSQAGTYSNQPQHF. The chain links TRBV4-2 to TRBJ1-5; TRBD1 might be the D (6 bases). Per germline, CDR1 LGHNA and CDR2 YNFKEQ. V shed 1 base and J shed 0 bases, with 10 bases lying between them. The CDR3 covers 16 residues.

This clonotype was recorded a few times. This rearrangement joins TRBV20-1 to TRBJ2-6; 8 nucleotides line up with TRBD1. With V trimmed by 5 bases and J by 2 bases, 11 bases remained unmatched. The CDR3 length is 17 residues. Looked up from germline, CDR1 is DFQATT and CDR2 is SNEGSKA (reference sequence). The CDR3 region is CSAPRTGSLTGANVLTF. CDR3 DNA sequence: TGCAGTGCTCCCCGGACAGGGAGCTTGACTGGGGCCAACGTCCTGACTTTC.

This clonotype was seen a few times. This chain joins TRBV6-5 and TRBJ2-1; D could derive from TRBD1 or TRBD2 (5 bases each). Between the trimmed V and J ends, which lost 5 bases and 4 bases, there was a span of 21 bases. The CDR3 covers 17 residues. From germline, CDR1 is MNHEY and CDR2 SVGAGI. The CDR3: CASSHTAGTAFYNEQFF. In DNA, the CDR3 is TGTGCCAGCAGTCACACCGCCGGGACGGCCTTTTACAATGAGCAGTTCTTC.

This chain links TRBV7-2 with TRBJ1-2; D gene uncertain. CDR1 and CDR2 from the germline V gene are SGHTA and FQGNSA. The length of the CDR3 is 14 residues. The V end lost 1 base, the J end lost 5 bases, and 11 bases lay between the germline ends. The DNA of the CDR3 is TGTGCCAGCAGCTTAGGGCCCCAGACTTATGGCTACACCTTC. It codes for CASSLGPQTYGYTF.

V gene TRBV4-3 combines with J gene TRBJ2-3; D is possibly TRBD2 (6 bases). V lost 3 bases, J lost 2 bases, and 24 bases lay in between. Germline CDR1 LGHNA, CDR2 YSLEER. This CDR3 region has 19 residues. The CDR3 is CASSQTRGWRGTPTDTQYF. The CDR3 DNA reads as TGCGCCAGCAGCCAGACCCGAGGGTGGCGGGGCACACCCACAGATACGCAGTATTTT.

This clonotype was found a few times. This chain uses TRBV4-3 with TRBJ2-7, with D possibly TRBD2 on 6 matching bases. The CDR3 length is 14 residues. Germline V gene data show CDR1 as LGHNA and CDR2 as YSLEER. The V gene lost 0 bases and the J gene lost 3 bases, with 9 bases spanning the gap. CDR3 DNA sequence: TGCGCCAGCAGCCAAGATCCTAGCGTCTACGAGCAGTACTTC. Protein: CASSQDPSVYEQYF.

Points on this clonotype: One end of the junction does not line up with germline, which may come from a read error. The chain couples TRBV12-3 or TRBV12-4 to TRBJ1-2; D gene unclear. This CDR3 spans 12 amino acids. For the CDR3, the DNA is TGTGCCAGCAGTCCGCGGAACTATGGCCACACCTTC. Translating gives CASSPRNYGHTF.

This clonotype was observed a few times. The chain joins TRBV20-1 to TRBJ2-2; possible D gene TRBD2, 5 bases. V lost 1 base, J lost 0 bases, and 9 bases lay in between. The germline CDR1 and CDR2 sequences are DFQATT and SNEGSKA (reference sequence). The CDR3 spans 15 residues. The CDR3 protein is CSARVRGSNTGELFF. The CDR3 nucleotides are TGCAGTGCTAGAGTCCGCGGGTCGAACACCGGGGAGCTGTTTTTT.

This clonotype came up a few times. The chain combines TRBV5-6 with TRBJ2-3; 12 positions agree with TRBD1. This CDR3 has 17 amino acids. The ends lost 0 bases at V and 6 bases at J; junction bases unmatched: 8. Germline V gene lookup returns CDR1 SGHDT and CDR2 YYEEEE. The CDR3 sequence: CASSLAGQGASLDTQYF. Here the CDR3 DNA reads TGTGCCAGCAGCTTGGCGGGACAGGGGGCGTCTTTGGATACGCAGTATTTT.

V gene TRBV12-3 or TRBV12-4 combines with J gene TRBJ2-3, with 8 bases that match TRBD1. The ends lost 5 bases at V and 5 bases at J; junction bases unmatched: 6. This CDR3 has 14 residues. The CDR3 DNA follows: TGTGCCAGCAGTACGCGACAGGGGCAAGATACGCAGTATTTT. Its translation: CASSTRQGQDTQYF.

The CDR3 nucleotides read TGTGCCAGCAGATATACCGGGACTAGGGAGACCCAGTACTTC. It is translated as CASRYTGTRETQYF. V is TRBV12-3 or TRBV12-4 and J is TRBJ2-5; 8 bases are shared with TRBD2. The V segment lost 6 bases and the J segment 5 bases; nucleotides outside the gene matches: 8. The CDR3 length is 14 residues.

This clonotype was seen more than once but under ten times. The J gene is TRBJ2-3, the V gene TRBV6-5, with TRBD2 matching over 8 bases. The V segment lost 5 bases and the J segment 1 base; nucleotides outside the gene matches: 8. The CDR3 is 16 amino acids. Germline V gene sequence: CDR1 MNHEY, CDR2 SVGAGI. This chain's CDR3 is CASSRSAGRGTDTQYF. As DNA, the CDR3 is TGTGCCAGCAGTCGCAGCGCCGGGAGGGGCACAGATACGCAGTATTTT.

The genes are TRBV18 and TRBJ2-7; 9 bases agree with TRBD1. Per germline, CDR1 KGHSH and CDR2 LQKENI. Germline trimming cut 2 bases from V and 0 bases from J; bases unmatched to any gene: 11. The length of the CDR3 is 18 residues. CDR3 sequence: CASSPMNAGQGDSYEQYF. In DNA form, the CDR3 reads TGTGCCAGCTCACCAATGAATGCGGGACAGGGAGACTCCTACGAGCAGTACTTC.

This clonotype has a count of ten or more. The rearrangement links TRBV29-1 to TRBJ2-7; a possible D gene is TRBD1 (6 bases). V lost 5 bases to trimming and J lost 4 bases, with 15 bases between them. Looked up from germline, CDR1 is SQVTM and CDR2 is ANQGSEA. The CDR3 sequence is 13 residues long. The CDR3, as DNA: TGCAGCGTTTCCCCCAGGGGCGGGTACGAGCAGTACTTC. Protein sequence: CSVSPRGGYEQYF.

This clonotype has a single count. The genes are TRBV24-1 and TRBJ2-5; TRBD2 might be the D (5 bases). V lost 1 base and J 5 bases, leaving 16 bases between the germline ends. Germline V gene sequence: CDR1 KGHDR, CDR2 SFDVKD. There are 16 residues in the CDR3. Written as DNA, the CDR3 is TGTGCCACCAGTGATTTCCCCTCCGGGGAACTGGAGACCCAGTACTTC. Amino acid sequence: CATSDFPSGELETQYF.

This clonotype was counted a few times. Sequence at one end of the junction differs from germline and may be a read error. The chain carries TRBV5-1 and TRBJ2-2; tentative D call: TRBD2 (6 bases). Germline V lookup: CDR1 SGHRS, CDR2 YFSETQ. The CDR3 contains 14 residues. The CDR3: CTSSLEGNTGELFF. The CDR3, as DNA: TGCACCAGCAGCTTGGAGGGGAACACCGGGGAGCTGTTTTTT.

The chain employs TRBV6-5 and TRBJ1-2; TRBD1 matches at 8 bases. Germline CDR1 reads MNHEY; CDR2 reads SVGAGI. The trim removed 6 bases at V and 2 bases at J, leaving 8 bases unmatched. The CDR3 has 15 residues. CDR3 in amino acids: CASSPRRTGNYGYTF. CDR3 bases: TGTGCCAGCAGCCCCCGTAGGACAGGGAACTATGGCTACACCTTC.